This T cell receptor (beta chain) originates from a study of shared clonotypes between healthy human individuals. With 3 bases removed from V and 7 bases from J, the gap between germline ends came to 15 bases. This CDR3 comprises 14 residues. Per germline, CDR1 KGHSH and CDR2 LQKENI. Clones were sequenced by immunoSEQ multiplex PCR, and TCRdb holds only the in-frame ones, with some missing. Counted here are a few million clones, approximately 90% occurring once; the ten biggest clones make up more than 0.12%. A word on this clone: Its cognate antigen is unknown.

Findings of the study overall: The researchers took only blood, and tissue repertoires probably look different. The generation probabilities recorded for non-shared clonotypes fell below those of clonotypes shared by all four donors.

The clonotype comes from a man younger than 35 in good health. J is TRBJ2-5 and V is TRBV18; a weak D match, TRBD2 (6 bases). Sequenced material: naive CD4+ T cells sorted from blood. Subset defined: CD45RA+ positively selected. This chain's CDR3 is CASSPPNVGGTQYF. The CDR3 DNA reads as TGTGCCAGCTCACCTCCAAACGTCGGGGGGACCCAGTACTTC.